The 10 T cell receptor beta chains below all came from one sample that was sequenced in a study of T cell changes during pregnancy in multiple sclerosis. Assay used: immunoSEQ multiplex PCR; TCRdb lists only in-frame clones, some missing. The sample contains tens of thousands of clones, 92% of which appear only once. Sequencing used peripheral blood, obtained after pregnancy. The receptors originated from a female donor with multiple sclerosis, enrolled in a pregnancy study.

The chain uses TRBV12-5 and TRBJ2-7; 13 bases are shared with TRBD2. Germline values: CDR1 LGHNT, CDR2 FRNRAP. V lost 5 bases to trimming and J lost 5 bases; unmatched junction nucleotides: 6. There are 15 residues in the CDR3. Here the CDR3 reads CASGPTSGRAHEQYF. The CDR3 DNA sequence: TGTGCTAGTGGTCCTACTAGCGGGAGGGCCCACGAGCAGTACTTC.

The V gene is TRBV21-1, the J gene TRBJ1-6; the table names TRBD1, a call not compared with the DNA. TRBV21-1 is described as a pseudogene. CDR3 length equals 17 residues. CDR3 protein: CASSRGQLAPGGSPLHF. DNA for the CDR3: TGTGCCAGCAGCCGTGGACAGCTTGCACCTGGGGGTTCACCCCTCCACTTT.

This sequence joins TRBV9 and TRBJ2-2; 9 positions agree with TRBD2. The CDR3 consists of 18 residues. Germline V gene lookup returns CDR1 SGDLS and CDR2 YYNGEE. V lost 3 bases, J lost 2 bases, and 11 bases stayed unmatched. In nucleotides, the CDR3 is TGTGCCAGCAGCGCGCTCGGAGCGGGGGGCTCTAACACCGGGGAGCTGTTTTTT. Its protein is CASSALGAGGSNTGELFF.

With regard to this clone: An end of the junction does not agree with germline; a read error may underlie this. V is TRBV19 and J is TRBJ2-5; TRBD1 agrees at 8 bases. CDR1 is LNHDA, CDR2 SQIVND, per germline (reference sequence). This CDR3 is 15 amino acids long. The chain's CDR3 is CASSTSTGAVKTQYF. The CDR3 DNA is TGTGCCAGCAGTACCTCGACAGGGGCGGTGAAGACCCAGTACTTC. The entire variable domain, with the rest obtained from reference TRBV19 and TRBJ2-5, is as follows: DGGITQSPKYLFRKEGQNVTLSCEQNLNHDAMYWYRQDPGQGLRLIYYSQIVNDFQKGDIAEGYSVSREKKESFPLTVTSAQKNPTAFYLCASSTSTGAVKTQYFGPGTRLLVL.

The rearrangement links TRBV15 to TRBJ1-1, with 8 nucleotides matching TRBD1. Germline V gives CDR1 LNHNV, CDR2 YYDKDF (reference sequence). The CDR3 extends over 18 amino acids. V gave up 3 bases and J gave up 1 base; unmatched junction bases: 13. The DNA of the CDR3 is TGTGCCACCAGCAGGGAGCTCCTTCCCGGGACAGGGAACACTGAAGCTTTCTTT. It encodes CATSRELLPGTGNTEAFF.

The CDR3 nucleotides read TGTGCCAGCAGCCAAGAGGCCGGAATGGGGGCTGGGGACATTCAGTACTTC. Translating gives CASSQEAGMGAGDIQYF. The chain links TRBV4-2 to TRBJ2-4; weak D call: TRBD1 (6 bases). Between the trimmed V and J ends, which lost 0 bases and 8 bases, there was a span of 20 bases. CDR3 length: 17 amino acids. From germline, CDR1 is LGHNA and CDR2 YNFKEQ.

The chain's CDR3 is CASSLGSGGTGEKLFF. The CDR3 DNA is TGTGCCAGCAGCTTGGGGAGTGGAGGGACCGGGGAAAAACTGTTTTTT. The rearrangement links TRBV5-8 to TRBJ1-4; TRBD1 might be the D (5 bases). This CDR3 contains 16 residues. Looked up from germline, CDR1 is SGHTS and CDR2 is YDEGEE. The V gene lost 0 bases and the J gene lost 8 bases, with 17 bases spanning the gap.

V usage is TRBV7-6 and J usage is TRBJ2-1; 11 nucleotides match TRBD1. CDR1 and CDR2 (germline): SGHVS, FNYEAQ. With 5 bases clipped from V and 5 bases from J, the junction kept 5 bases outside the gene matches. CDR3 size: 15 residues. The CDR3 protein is CASSIGTGGNNEQFF. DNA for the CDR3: TGTGCCAGCAGCATCGGGACAGGGGGAAACAATGAGCAGTTCTTC.

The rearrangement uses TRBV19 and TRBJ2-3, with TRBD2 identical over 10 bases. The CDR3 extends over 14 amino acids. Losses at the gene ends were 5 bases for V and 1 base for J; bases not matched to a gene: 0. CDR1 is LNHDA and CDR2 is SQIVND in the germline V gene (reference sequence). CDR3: CASSLAGGTDTQYF. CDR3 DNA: TGTGCCAGTAGTCTAGCGGGGGGCACAGATACGCAGTATTTT.

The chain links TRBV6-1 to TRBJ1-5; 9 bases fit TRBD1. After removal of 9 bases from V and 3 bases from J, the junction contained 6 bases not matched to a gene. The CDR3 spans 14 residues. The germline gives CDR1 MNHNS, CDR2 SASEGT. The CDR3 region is CARHRDRANQPQHF. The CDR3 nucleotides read TGTGCCAGGCACCGGGACAGGGCCAATCAGCCCCAGCATTTT.